This T cell receptor beta chain stems from a study of tumor-infiltrating lymphocytes in primary liver carcinoma. General study results and limits: Present in all five tumor regions were only about 7.5-25% of the top clones.

As to this clonotype: What it binds is unknown.

In germline, CDR1 is ENHRY, CDR2 SYGVKD. The CDR3 spans 13 residues. V was shortened by 6 bases and J by 3 bases, with 11 bases between the two germline ends. Investigators took RNA and DNA out together from roughly 21-30 mg of unsorted bulk tissue. Every patient in the cohort had a primary liver carcinoma. That carcinoma was treated by surgical resection. cDNA specific to TCR beta was made from around 450 ng of total RNA, with a constant-region primer employed for priming. Libraries of TCR beta came from three nested multiplex PCR rounds with slightly modified ARM-PCR. Forward primers for TRBV1-TRBV30 and a C-beta reverse primer served the first two PCR rounds, at roughly 10 cycles each. Each CDR3 protein gets one entry after TCRdb re-called the multiplex PCR reads with MiXCR. The table records roughly 200,000 distinct CDR3 sequences, about 85% of them present only once.

The origin of this receptor is a man aged 35 to 55 with primary liver carcinoma and hepatitis B virus infection. V usage is TRBV10-3 and J usage is TRBJ1-2; no definite D call. Sequenced sample: tumor tissue from primary liver carcinoma. The CDR3: CAIRVNIDYGYTF. CDR3 sequence (DNA): TGTGCCATCAGAGTCAACATAGACTATGGCTACACCTTC.